This paragraph reports one TCR beta chain. Its antigen is currently unknown. The sample comes from a study of cytomegalovirus exposure and HLA in healthy donors. General observations from the study: Investigators reported under 200 TCR beta chains as tied to cytomegalovirus.

This CDR3 is built from 11 residues. Trimming removed 5 bases from V and 3 bases from J, with 4 bases in between. From germline, CDR1 is SGHVS and CDR2 FNYEAQ. Primers for the PCR totalled 60 Vbeta and 13 Jbeta. The table came from immunoSEQ multiplex PCR; TCRdb's copy has only in-frame clones and leaves some out. The sample gives 60,000 to 75,000 clones, 70% to 80% of which show up once; roughly 8.2% is in the top ten. Sequencing was done on a sample of PBMCs. This chain uses TRBV7-6 with TRBJ1-1; D uncertain. This TCR was sampled from a man between 18 and 35 years old in good health and CMV-seropositive. CDR3 region: CASSPYTEAFF. The CDR3 DNA reads as TGTGCCAGCAGCCCTTACACTGAAGCTTTCTTT.